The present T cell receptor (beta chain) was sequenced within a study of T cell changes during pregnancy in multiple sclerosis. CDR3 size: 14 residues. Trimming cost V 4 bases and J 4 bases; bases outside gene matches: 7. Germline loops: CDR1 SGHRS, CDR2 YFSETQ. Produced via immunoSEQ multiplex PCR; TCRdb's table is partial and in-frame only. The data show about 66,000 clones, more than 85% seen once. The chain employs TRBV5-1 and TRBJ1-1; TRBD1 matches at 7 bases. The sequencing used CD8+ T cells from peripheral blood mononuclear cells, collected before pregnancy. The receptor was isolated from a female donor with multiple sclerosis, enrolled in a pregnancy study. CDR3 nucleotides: TGCGCCAGCAGCGGCGCAGGGGGAGCCACTGAAGCTTTCTTT. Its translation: CASSGAGGATEAFF.